The source of this T cell receptor (beta chain) is a study of Graves' ophthalmopathy and Graves' hyperthyroidism. The CDR3 is made up of 13 amino acids. V lost 7 bases to trimming and J lost 1 base, with 11 bases between them. RNA transcripts served as template for amplifying TCR beta CDR3 sequences. Scientists carried out first-round RT-PCR using HTBI primers and then a second-round multiplex PCR. Using its own MiXCR run on the multiplex PCR reads, TCRdb lists one record per CDR3 protein. The sample includes 620,000 or so distinct CDR3 sequences, 20% to 25% of them seen just once. The sequencing input was peripheral blood. The V gene is TRBV12-3 or TRBV12-4, the J gene TRBJ2-7; D gene unclear. The receptor was isolated from a woman in her late teens or twenties with stable Graves' hyperthyroidism. Some clones in this sample may be carry-over from other donors' samples. Here the CDR3 reads CASTLSPSYEQYF. The CDR3 nucleotides are TGTGCCAGCACCCTTAGCCCGTCCTACGAGCAGTACTTC.